The TCR beta chain described here comes from a study of blood T cell repertoires in COVID-19. Study context: From T cells, B-cell-depleted T cells, or PBMCs came the material, which was cDNA or gDNA.

This clone was detected once. Participants, roughly 18 to 100 years old, spanned around 25 US areas. Participants reported their clinical history, and cohort assignment relied on those reports. Cohort 3 recovery required two negative PCRs, clearance, or symptom resolution. TCRdb's table, derived via immunoSEQ multiplex PCR, lists solely in-frame clones and lacks some. The repertoire consists of hundreds of thousands of clones, with approximately 90% occurring once and the leading ten covering about 3%. This CDR3 contains 10 residues. V lost 7 bases and J lost 13, with 10 bases in between. The specimen was PBMCs or T cells enriched from blood (not recorded which). The genes are TRBV12-3 or TRBV12-4 and TRBJ1-4, with D perhaps matching TRBD1 (5 bases). The source is a woman in her forties or fifties who had recovered from COVID-19. CDR3 sequence reads: CASMGLGLFF. In DNA, the CDR3 is TGTGCCAGCATGGGGCTTGGACTGTTTTTT.